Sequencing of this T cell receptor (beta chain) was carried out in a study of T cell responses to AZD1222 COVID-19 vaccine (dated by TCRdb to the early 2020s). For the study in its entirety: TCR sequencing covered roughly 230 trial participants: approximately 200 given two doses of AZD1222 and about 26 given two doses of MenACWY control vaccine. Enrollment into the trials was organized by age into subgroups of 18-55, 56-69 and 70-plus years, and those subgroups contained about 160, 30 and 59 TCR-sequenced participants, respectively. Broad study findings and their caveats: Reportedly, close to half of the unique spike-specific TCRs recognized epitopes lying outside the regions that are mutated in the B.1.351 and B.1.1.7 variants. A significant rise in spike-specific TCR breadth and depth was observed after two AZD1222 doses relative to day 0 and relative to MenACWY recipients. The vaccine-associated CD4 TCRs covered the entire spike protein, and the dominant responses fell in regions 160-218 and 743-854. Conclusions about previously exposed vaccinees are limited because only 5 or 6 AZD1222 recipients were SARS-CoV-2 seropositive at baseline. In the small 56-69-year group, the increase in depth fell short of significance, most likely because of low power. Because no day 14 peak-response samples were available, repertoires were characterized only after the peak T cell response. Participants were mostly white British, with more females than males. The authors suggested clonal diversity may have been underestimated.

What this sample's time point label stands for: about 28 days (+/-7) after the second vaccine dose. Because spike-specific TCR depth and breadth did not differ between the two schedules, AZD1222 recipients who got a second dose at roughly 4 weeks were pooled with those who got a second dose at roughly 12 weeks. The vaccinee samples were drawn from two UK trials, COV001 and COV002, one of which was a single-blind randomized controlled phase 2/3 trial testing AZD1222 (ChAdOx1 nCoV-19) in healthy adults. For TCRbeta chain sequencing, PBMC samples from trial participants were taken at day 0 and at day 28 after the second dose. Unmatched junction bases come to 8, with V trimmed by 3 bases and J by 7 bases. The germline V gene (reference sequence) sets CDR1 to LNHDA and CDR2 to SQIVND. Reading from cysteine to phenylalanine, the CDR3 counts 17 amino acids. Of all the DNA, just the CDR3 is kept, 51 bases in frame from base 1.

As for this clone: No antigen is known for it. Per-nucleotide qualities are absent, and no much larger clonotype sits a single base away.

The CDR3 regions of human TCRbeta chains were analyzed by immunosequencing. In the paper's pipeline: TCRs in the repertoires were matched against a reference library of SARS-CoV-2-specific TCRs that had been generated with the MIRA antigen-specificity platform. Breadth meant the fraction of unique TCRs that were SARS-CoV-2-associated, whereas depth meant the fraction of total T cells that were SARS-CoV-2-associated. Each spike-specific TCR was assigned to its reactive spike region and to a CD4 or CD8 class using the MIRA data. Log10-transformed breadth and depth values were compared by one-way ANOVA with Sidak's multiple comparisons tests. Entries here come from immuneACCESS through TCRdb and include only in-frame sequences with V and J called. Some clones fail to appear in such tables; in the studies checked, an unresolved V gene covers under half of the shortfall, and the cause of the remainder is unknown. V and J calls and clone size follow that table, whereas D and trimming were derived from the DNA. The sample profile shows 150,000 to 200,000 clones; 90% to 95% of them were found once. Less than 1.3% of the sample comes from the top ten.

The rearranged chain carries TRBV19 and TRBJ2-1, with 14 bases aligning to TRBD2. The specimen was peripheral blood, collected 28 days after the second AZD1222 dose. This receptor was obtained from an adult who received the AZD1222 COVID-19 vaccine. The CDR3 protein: CASSMRLAGGRGNEQFF. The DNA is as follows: TGTGCCAGTAGTATGAGACTAGCGGGGGGGCGAGGGAATGAGCAGTTCTTC.